This T cell receptor (beta chain) comes out of a study of blood T cell repertoires in COVID-19. Clones were sequenced by immunoSEQ multiplex PCR, and TCRdb holds only the in-frame ones, with some missing. The profile shows roughly 200,000 clones, roughly 88% of them singletons. Unmatched junction bases numbered 7, after V lost 5 bases and J lost 4 bases. The CDR3 contains 14 residues. Germline-derived CDR1 and CDR2 are SGHTA and FQGNSA. Sequencing was done on a sample of peripheral blood. The chain is built from TRBV7-2 and TRBJ2-7, with TRBD1 matching over 8 bases. The clonotype was recovered from a man aged 18 to 29 with active or convalescent COVID-19. The CDR3, as DNA: TGTGCCAGCAGCGAGGACAGGGAAAAGTACGAGCAGTACTTC. Its protein is CASSEDREKYEQYF.